Below are 8 T cell receptor beta chains sequenced from a single sample in a study of T cell responses to AZD1222 COVID-19 vaccine. Measured with immunoSEQ multiplex PCR; TCRdb has only the in-frame clones, and not every one. The sample has around 99,000 clones, roughly 87% seen once. The source material was peripheral blood, sampled on day 0 of AZD1222 vaccination. The receptors come from an adult in good health.

The rearrangement links TRBV27 to TRBJ1-6; 8 bases are shared with TRBD1. Germline V lookup: CDR1 MNHEY, CDR2 SMNVEV (reference sequence). This CDR3 has 16 amino acids. Trimming at V came to 2 bases and at J to 5 bases, leaving 5 bases not matched to a gene. The CDR3 is CASSLNRGWDNSPLHF. CDR3 DNA sequence: TGTGCCAGCAGTTTAAACAGGGGGTGGGATAATTCACCCCTCCACTTT.

The V call is TRBV9, the J call TRBJ1-2; D might be TRBD1 (5 bases). CDR3 size: 12 residues. Looked up from germline, CDR1 is SGDLS and CDR2 is YYNGEE. Trimming took off 3 bases at V and 8 bases at J, with 11 bases between the two ends. CDR3 in amino acids: CASSAGVWGYTF. CDR3 in DNA: TGTGCCAGCAGCGCGGGGGTTTGGGGCTACACCTTC.

This chain uses TRBV21-1 with TRBJ2-3; TRBD2 is the table's D call and was not checked against the DNA. TRBV21-1 is assigned pseudogene status. CDR3 size: 13 residues. In DNA, the CDR3 is TGTGCCAGCACCGCAAGAGCTAGGGATACGCAGTATTTT. It specifies CASTARARDTQYF.

The genes are TRBV6-2 or TRBV6-3 and TRBJ2-2, with 9 bases that match TRBD1. Germline loops: CDR1 MNHEY, CDR2 SVGEGT. The CDR3 spans 17 residues. J gave up 3 bases and V 2 bases, and 7 bases lay outside the gene matches. The DNA for the CDR3 is TGTGCCAGCAGTTACCCAGGACAGGGGCGAGACACCGGGGAGCTGTTTTTT. It translates to CASSYPGQGRDTGELFF.

The rearrangement joins TRBV6-4 to TRBJ1-1; TRBD1 is a possible D gene (5 bases). Trimming cost V 2 bases and J 11 bases, with 15 bases left between them. Germline assignment: CDR1 MRHNA and CDR2 SNTAGT. The CDR3 contains 13 residues. CDR3 protein: CASSDGKGAQAFF. CDR3 DNA: TGTGCCAGCAGTGACGGGAAAGGGGCACAGGCTTTCTTT.

The V call is TRBV4-1, the J call TRBJ2-7; D is ambiguous. From germline, CDR1 is MGHRA and CDR2 YSYEKL. Deletions cut 1 base from V and 5 bases from J, with 9 bases between. There are 13 residues in the CDR3. In nucleotides, the CDR3 is TGCGCCAGCAGCCAAGGAGTGTGGAACGAGCAGTACTTC. This encodes CASSQGVWNEQYF.

V is TRBV19 and J is TRBJ2-3, with TRBD1 as a possible D gene (5 bases). V was trimmed by 6 bases and J by 5 bases, leaving 12 bases between them. Germline V lookup: CDR1 LNHDA, CDR2 SQIVND (reference sequence). The CDR3 runs to 13 residues. The CDR3 protein is CASRVDTEDTQYF. As DNA, the CDR3 is TGTGCCAGTAGAGTGGACACGGAAGATACGCAGTATTTT.

The chain's CDR3 is CASSPKSNQPQHF. The DNA of the CDR3 is TGTGCCAGCTCACCAAAAAGCAATCAGCCCCAGCATTTT. The chain joins TRBV18 to TRBJ1-5; D is uncertain. Germline CDR1 and CDR2: KGHSH and LQKENI. This CDR3 comprises 13 residues. V was shortened by 2 bases and J by 1 base, with 3 bases between the two germline ends.